Sequencing of this T cell receptor beta chain was carried out in a study of radiation and T cells in renal cell carcinoma. Overall study results and limits: Top tumor clonotypes rose in blood 2 weeks post-radiation, then contracted. Without pretreatment biopsies, baseline tumor clonotype presence was undetermined.

As concerns this clone: Its antigen is still unknown.

Only in-frame clones appear in the TCRdb table, and some are missing; sequencing was by immunoSEQ multiplex PCR. The table shows fewer than 200,000 clones, with about nine tenths occurring only once. Trimming took 7 bases from V and 0 from J, leaving 15 bases between them. The CDR3 consists of 15 residues. Per germline, CDR1 MNHNS and CDR2 SASEGT. This sample's time point: blood 4 weeks post-SBRT, at nephrectomy. Treatment specified: 15 Gy SBRT to primary tumor, nephrectomy 4 weeks later. Nephrectomy followed 15 Gy stereotactic body radiation by 4 weeks. Clear cell pathology was present in this patient's renal cell carcinoma.

The origin of this receptor is a woman aged 45-60 years with renal cell carcinoma. The sequences come from blood, collected from a patient whose treatment included radiotherapy and nephrectomy. The rearrangement links TRBV6-1 to TRBJ1-1, with D unresolved. The CDR3 sequence is CASTMRTGMNTEAFF. CDR3 in DNA: TGTGCCAGCACCATGAGGACGGGGATGAACACTGAAGCTTTCTTT.